These 3 T cell receptor beta chains were sequenced from one sample in a study of blood T cell repertoires in COVID-19. Profiling relied on immunoSEQ multiplex PCR, and the TCRdb table lists in-frame clones only, not all of them. The sample shows about 97,000 clones, around nine tenths of them seen only once. Sequenced sample: peripheral blood. These receptors all stem from a man aged 55-75 years with acute or convalescent COVID-19.

CDR3 region: CAWRTTGAGYTF. The DNA of the CDR3 is TGTGCCTGGAGAACGACAGGGGCTGGCTACACCTTC. This chain connects TRBV30 to TRBJ1-2; TRBD1 matches at 8 bases. Germline V gene lookup returns CDR1 GTSNPN and CDR2 SVGIG (reference sequence). There are 12 residues in the CDR3. V shed 3 bases, J shed 7 bases, and the junction held 4 bases outside the gene matches.

The V call is TRBV19, the J call TRBJ2-1; D is undetermined. Trimming cost V 6 bases and J 8 bases, with 14 bases left between them. CDR3 length equals 13 residues. Germline CDR1 LNHDA, CDR2 SQIVND (reference sequence). The CDR3 sequence is CASSPEAGHEQFF. The CDR3 nucleotides are TGTGCCAGTAGCCCTGAGGCCGGCCATGAGCAGTTCTTC.

This clone was seen only once. The chain has TRBV5-5 and TRBJ1-2, with D tentatively TRBD1 (5 bases). Germline V lookup: CDR1 SGHKS, CDR2 YYEKEE (reference sequence). Deletions cut 0 bases from V and 3 bases from J, with 9 bases between. The CDR3 has 14 residues. CDR3 amino acids: CASSLERRDYGYTF. DNA for the CDR3: TGTGCCAGCAGCTTGGAACGCAGGGACTATGGCTACACCTTC.